This TCR beta chain came from a study of cytomegalovirus exposure and HLA in healthy donors. CDR3 length: 15 amino acids. Germline CDR1 and CDR2: SGHNT and YYREEE (reference sequence). With 4 bases clipped from V and 3 bases from J, the junction kept 5 bases outside the gene matches. It was with 60 Vbeta and 13 Jbeta primers that the PCR ran. Sequenced by immunoSEQ multiplex PCR; TCRdb stores in-frame clones only, minus some. The sample records 95,000 to 150,000 clones, roughly 65% being singletons. This clone came up once. The chain is built from TRBV5-4 and TRBJ1-1, with 11 bases identical to TRBD1. Sequenced sample: PBMCs. The receptor comes from a man aged 40-49 years in good health and CMV-seropositive. CDR3 in DNA: TGTGCCAGCAGCGGAGGGACAGGGGGTCACACTGAAGCTTTCTTT. It translates to CASSGGTGGHTEAFF. The full variable domain, completed using reference TRBV5-4 and TRBJ1-1, is ETGVTQSPTHLIKTRGQQVTLRCSSQSGHNTVSWYQQALGQGPQFIFQYYREEENGRGNFPPRFSGLQFPNYSSELNVNALELDDSALYLCASSGGTGGHTEAFFGQGTRLTVV.